The 3 T cell receptor beta chains listed next were all sequenced from one sample in a study of vaccination effects on CD4 cells after COVID-19. In the ViraFEST assay, antigen-specific CD4+ clonotypes were identified by expansion after peptide-pool stimulation. Between days 9 and 11 of culture, CD4+ T cells were separated out. The participants, recipients of two vaccine doses, got either BNT162b2 or mRNA-1273. The antigens of these receptors remain unknown. The method was immunoSEQ multiplex PCR; TCRdb's version includes in-frame clones alone and lacks a portion of them. This sample has 15,000 to 20,000 clones, with roughly three quarters found just once. Sequences were derived from CD4+ T cells from PBMCs cultured with HCoV-NL63 spike peptides, sampled after COVID-19 vaccination. The source of these receptors is a human donor who received a COVID-19 vaccine.

The chain employs TRBV19 and TRBJ2-5; 8 nucleotides match TRBD2. This CDR3 has 16 amino acids. Germline values: CDR1 LNHDA, CDR2 SQIVND (reference sequence). The V and J ends lost 6 bases and 2 bases, in that order; junction bases with no gene match: 11. In nucleotides, the CDR3 is TGTGCCAGTAGCTTACCGGGACTAGGGGGACAAGAGACCCAGTACTTC. Amino acid sequence: CASSLPGLGGQETQYF.

This clone has a handful of counts. The J gene is TRBJ1-6, the V gene TRBV2; 9 bases align to TRBD1. This CDR3 region has 14 residues. Germline V CDR1 and CDR2: SNHLY, FYNNEI. Unmatched junction bases numbered 7, after V lost 6 bases and J lost 10 bases. The CDR3 DNA reads TGTGCCAGCAGCGAACAGGGGGCGCGATCACCCCTCCACTTT. Its translation is CASSEQGARSPLHF.

The V and J genes are TRBV9 and TRBJ1-2; D not certain. Germline values: CDR1 SGDLS, CDR2 YYNGEE. The V end was cut by 0 bases, the J end by 4 bases, with 7 bases between. The CDR3 totals 13 residues. The CDR3 coding sequence is TGTGCCAGCAGCGTAGGGCAGCTCTATGGCTACACCTTC. Translated: CASSVGQLYGYTF.